This TCR beta chain was obtained from a study of T cell responses to AZD1222 COVID-19 vaccine. The length of the CDR3 is 15 residues. Germline CDR1 MNHEY, CDR2 SVGEGT. V lost 0 bases, J lost 7 bases, and 13 bases lay in between. Some clones are missing from TCRdb's copy, which holds only in-frame ones; the method was immunoSEQ multiplex PCR. This table has some 150,000 clones, more than 70% appearing once. The chain joins TRBV6-2 or TRBV6-3 to TRBJ1-5; the D is unclear. The TCR was taken from an adult in good health. Sequenced material: peripheral blood, taken on day 0 of AZD1222 vaccination. CDR3 amino acids: CASSYSGGSGQPQHF. The CDR3 bases are TGTGCCAGCAGTTACTCGGGCGGGTCCGGACAGCCCCAGCATTTT.